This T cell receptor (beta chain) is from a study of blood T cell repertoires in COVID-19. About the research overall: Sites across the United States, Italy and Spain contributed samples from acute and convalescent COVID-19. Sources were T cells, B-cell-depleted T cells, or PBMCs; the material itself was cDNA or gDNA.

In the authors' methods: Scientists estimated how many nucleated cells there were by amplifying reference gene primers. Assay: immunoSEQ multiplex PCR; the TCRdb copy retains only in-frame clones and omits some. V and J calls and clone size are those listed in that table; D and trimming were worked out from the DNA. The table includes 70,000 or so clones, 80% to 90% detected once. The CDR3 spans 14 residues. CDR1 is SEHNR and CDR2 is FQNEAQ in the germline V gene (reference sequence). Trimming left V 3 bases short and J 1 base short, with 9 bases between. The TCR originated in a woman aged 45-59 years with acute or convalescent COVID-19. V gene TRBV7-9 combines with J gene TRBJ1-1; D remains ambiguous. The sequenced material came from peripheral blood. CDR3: CASSFTVPNTEAFF. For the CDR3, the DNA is TGTGCCAGCAGCTTTACAGTCCCGAACACTGAAGCTTTCTTT.